A selection of T cell receptor beta chains follows, all from one sample in a study of T cells in Graves' hyperthyroidism and ophthalmopathy. MiXCR, run by TCRdb on the multiplex PCR reads, gives a single entry per CDR3 protein. This table has around 260,000 distinct CDR3 sequences, about 25% appearing once. Material: blood. The receptors come from a man aged 35-49 years with Graves' hyperthyroidism that later progressed to Graves' ophthalmopathy. The CDR3 runs from the conserved cysteine through the conserved F or W. A D gene is named only where the DNA matches it firmly. Size tells how often a clone was seen (once, few, many) or the class of an expanded clone, and some rows leave it out.

V gene	J gene	clone size	D gene	CDR3 DNA	CDR3 protein
TRBV27	TRBJ2-6	many	TRBD1	TGTGCCAGCAGTTCGGGACAGAGAGCCGGGGCCAACGTCCTGACTTTC	CASSSGQRAGANVLTF
TRBV11-2	TRBJ2-7	many	-	TGTGCCAGCAGCTTATGGGGGGTCTCCTACGAGCAGTACTTC	CASSLWGVSYEQYF
TRBV6-5	TRBJ2-7	many	TRBD2	TGTGCCAGCAGTTACTCACTTAGACTAGCGGGCTGGGTCGAGCAGTACTTC	CASSYSLRLAGWVEQYF
TRBV7-9	TRBJ2-7	many	-	TGTGCCAGCAGCTTCCGTTTTCCCAACGAGCAGTACTTC	CASSFRFPNEQYF
TRBV2	TRBJ2-7	many	TRBD1	TGTGCCAGCAGAGGACAGGGGGGCTACGAGCAGTACTTC	CASRGQGGYEQYF
TRBV10-3	TRBJ2-2	many	TRBD1	TGTGCCATCAGTCGCGACAGGGGGCCGGGCACCGGGGAGCTGTTTTTT	CAISRDRGPGTGELFF
TRBV28	TRBJ1-2	once	-	TGTGCCAGCAGTTTACCTCCTGGCAACTATGGCTACACCTTC	CASSLPPGNYGYTF
TRBV29-1	TRBJ2-5	many	-	TGCAGCGTTGAACCGACTCTTGGTGAGACCCAGTACTTC	CSVEPTLGETQYF
TRBV18	TRBJ2-2	few	-	TGTGCCAGCTCACCCGAGTTCACCGGGGAGCTGTTTTTT	CASSPEFTGELFF
TRBV24-1	TRBJ2-7	many	-	TGTGCCACCAGTGACAACCTCAGGGCCGGCTTCTACGAGCAGTACTTC	CATSDNLRAGFYEQYF
TRBV7-2	TRBJ1-3	many	TRBD1	TGTGCCAGCAGCCCGGACAGGGGGTTCGGAAACACCATATATTTT	CASSPDRGFGNTIYF
TRBV12-3/TRBV12-4	TRBJ2-1	few	TRBD2	TGTGCCAGCCTAGCGGGAGTTGTAAATGAGCAGTTCTTC	CASLAGVVNEQFF
TRBV28	TRBJ2-5	few	-	TGTGCCAGCAGTACGGACTCATTGCTTACGGAGACCCAGTACTTC	CASSTDSLLTETQYF
TRBV11-3	TRBJ1-1	many	-	TGTGCCAGCAGCTTAGACAGAACGAACACTGAAGCTTTCTTT	CASSLDRTNTEAFF
TRBV12-3/TRBV12-4	TRBJ1-2	many	-	TGTGCCAGCACCCCAGCCGGACAGCGACTCACCTTC	CASTPAGQRLTF
TRBV28	TRBJ1-2	-	TRBD1	TGTGCCAGCAGTAGCGCCCGGACAGGGGGGCCATATAACTATGGCTACACCTTC	CASSSARTGGPYNYGYTF
TRBV24-1	TRBJ2-2	few	TRBD1	TGTGCCACCAGTGATTTGGAAACCGGGACAGGGAACACCGGGGAGCTGTTTTTT	CATSDLETGTGNTGELFF
TRBV18	TRBJ2-7	many	-	TGTGCCAGCTCACCACGGGGCCAACAAATATCCTACGAGCAGTACTTC	CASSPRGQQISYEQYF
TRBV5-1	TRBJ1-1	-	TRBD1	TGCGCCAGCAGCGGCGGACAGGGTTCCACTGAAGCTTTCTTT	CASSGGQGSTEAFF
TRBV7-2	TRBJ1-5	once	-	TGTGCCAGCAGCTTACACTACAATCAGCCCCAGCATTTT	CASSLHYNQPQHF
TRBV18	TRBJ1-6	few	-	TGTGCCAGCTCACCCGCCGGTGATAATTCACCCCTCCACTTT	CASSPAGDNSPLHF
TRBV19	TRBJ1-1	many	-	TGTGCCAGTAGTATGTGGCGTCCGACGCCGGTGAACACTGAAGCTTTCTTT	CASSMWRPTPVNTEAFF
TRBV6-5	TRBJ2-7	many	TRBD1	TGTGCCAGCAGATCACTCCCGGGACAGGGGAATTACGAGCAGTACTTC	CASRSLPGQGNYEQYF
TRBV20-1	TRBJ1-1	-	-	TGCAGTGCTAGATCAGGGGTTGCGGCTGAAGCTTTCTTT	CSARSGVAAEAFF
TRBV10-2	TRBJ2-7	-	TRBD2	TGCGCCAGCAGTGAGAGCGGGCCGGGGGGCTACGAGCAGTACTTC	CASSESGPGGYEQYF
TRBV19	TRBJ1-1	many	-	TGTGCCAGTAGCGAACAGGGTATGAGCACTGAAGCTTTCTTT	CASSEQGMSTEAFF
TRBV20-1	TRBJ1-1	many	-	TGCAGTGCTAGAGATCCCCTTATTGGAACCAACACTGAAGCTTTCTTT	CSARDPLIGTNTEAFF
TRBV5-1	TRBJ1-2	many	TRBD1	TGCGCCAGTGGACAGGACCACTATGGCTACACCTTC	CASGQDHYGYTF
TRBV6-4	TRBJ1-2	-	TRBD1	TGTGCCAGCAGTGCCTTTTTACCCGGGACAGGGGCAATAGGCTATGGCTACACCTTC	CASSAFLPGTGAIGYGYTF
TRBV4-1	TRBJ2-6	many	TRBD2	TGCGCCAGCAGCCAAGTGGGGCTAGCGGGAGCTGGGGCCAACGTCCTGACTTTC	CASSQVGLAGAGANVLTF
TRBV9	TRBJ1-2	-	-	TGTGCCAGTCAGGGGCAAGCTAACTATGGCTACACCTTC	CASQGQANYGYTF